The following is a T cell receptor (beta chain) sequence with its context. V was cut by 0 bases and J by 7 bases, with 10 bases left in between. The CDR3 has 15 residues. Germline CDR1 is MNHEY and CDR2 is SVGAGI. The data originate from a study of radiation and T cells in renal cell carcinoma. As to time point: blood 4 weeks post-SBRT, at nephrectomy. Treatment: 15 Gy SBRT to primary tumor, nephrectomy 4 weeks later. TCRdb's table, derived via immunoSEQ multiplex PCR, lists solely in-frame clones and lacks some. The data hold about 83,000 clones, with approximately 82% observed a single time. The rearrangement joins TRBV6-5 to TRBJ1-6; weak D call: TRBD1 (5 bases). Material: blood, obtained from a patient whose treatment included radiotherapy and nephrectomy. The source of this sequence is a woman aged 55-70 years with renal cell carcinoma. CDR3: CASSYSGGTNSPLHF. Here the CDR3 DNA reads TGTGCCAGCAGTTACTCCGGGGGGACGAATTCACCCCTCCACTTT.